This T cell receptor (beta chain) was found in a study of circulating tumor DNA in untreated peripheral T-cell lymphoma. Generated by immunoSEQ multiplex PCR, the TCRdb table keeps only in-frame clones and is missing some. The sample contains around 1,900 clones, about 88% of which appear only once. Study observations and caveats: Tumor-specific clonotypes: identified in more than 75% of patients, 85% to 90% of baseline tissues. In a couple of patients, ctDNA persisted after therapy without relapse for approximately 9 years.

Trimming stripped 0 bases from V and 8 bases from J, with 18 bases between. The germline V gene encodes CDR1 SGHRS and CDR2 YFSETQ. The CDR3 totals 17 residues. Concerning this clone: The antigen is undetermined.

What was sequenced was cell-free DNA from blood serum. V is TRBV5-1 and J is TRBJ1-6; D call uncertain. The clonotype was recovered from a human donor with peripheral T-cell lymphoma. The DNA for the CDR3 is TGCGCCAGCAGCTTGGGGGTTGCAAGGGATGCCCATTCACCCCTCCACTTT. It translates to CASSLGVARDAHSPLHF. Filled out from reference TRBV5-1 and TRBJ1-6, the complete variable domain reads KAGVTQTPRYLIKTRGQQVTLSCSPISGHRSVSWYQQTPGQGLQFLFEYFSETQRNKGNFPGRFSGRQFSNSRSEMNVSTLELGDSALYLCASSLGVARDAHSPLHFGNGTRLTVT.